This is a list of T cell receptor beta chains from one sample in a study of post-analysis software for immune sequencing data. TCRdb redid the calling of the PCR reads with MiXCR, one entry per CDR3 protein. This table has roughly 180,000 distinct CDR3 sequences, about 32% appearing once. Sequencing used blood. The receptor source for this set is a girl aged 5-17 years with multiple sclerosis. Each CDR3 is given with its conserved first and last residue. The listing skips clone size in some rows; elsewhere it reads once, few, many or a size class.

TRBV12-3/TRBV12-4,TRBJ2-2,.,CASSRSSGRTPGELFF
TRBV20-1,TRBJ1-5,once,CSAWPGQDNQPQHF
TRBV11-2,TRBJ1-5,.,CASSLDSGYSNQPQHF
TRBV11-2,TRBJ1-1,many,CASSLGRGRENTEAFF
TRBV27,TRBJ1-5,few,CASSPMGQGGQPQHF
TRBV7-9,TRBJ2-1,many,CASSSIAGHNEQFF
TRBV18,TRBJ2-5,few,CVSSPERTVHYGQYF
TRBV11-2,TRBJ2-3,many,CASSTRPGLAIDTQYF
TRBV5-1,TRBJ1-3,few,CASSLAGGSGNTIYF
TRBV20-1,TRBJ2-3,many,CSAIRTDTQYF
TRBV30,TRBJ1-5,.,CAWSIPGTGAQPQHF
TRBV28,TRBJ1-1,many,CASSLTRDSTEAFF